This T cell receptor (beta chain) was obtained from a study of blood T cell repertoires in COVID-19. Study background: From the United States, Italy and Spain came samples of acute and convalescent COVID-19. Sources were T cells, B-cell-depleted T cells, or PBMCs; the material itself was cDNA or gDNA.

The CDR3 is 15 amino acids. Germline V CDR1 and CDR2: DFQATT, SNEGSKA (reference sequence). Trimming took 3 bases from V and 0 from J, leaving 11 bases between them. The protocol was immunoSEQ multiplex PCR, while the TCRdb copy is restricted to in-frame clones and leaves out a portion. The sample lists roughly 290,000 clones; around 81% were seen once. The rearrangement links TRBV20-1 to TRBJ1-4, with unresolved D. Sequenced sample: peripheral blood. The clonotype comes from a woman aged 50 to 60 with active or convalescent COVID-19. CDR3 nucleotides: TGCAGTGCTAGTACTTACAGAACAACTAATGAAAAACTGTTTTTT. It specifies CSASTYRTTNEKLFF.